These 21 T cell receptor beta chains came from one sample sequenced in a study of response to subunit inactivated influenza vaccine. From the RT-PCR reads, TCRdb called clonotypes with MiXCR, one entry per CDR3 protein. The top ten hold over 10% of the sample, which has approximately 530,000 distinct CDR3 sequences, 10% to 15% seen once. The material was PBMCs from blood, obtained roughly 6 weeks after vaccination. The source of these receptors is a middle-aged man who received an inactivated influenza vaccine.

The V call is TRBV27, the J call TRBJ2-3, with 7 positions matching TRBD2. V gave up 1 base and J gave up 2 bases; unmatched junction bases: 6. Germline assignment: CDR1 MNHEY and CDR2 SMNVEV (reference sequence). CDR3 length: 16 residues. The CDR3, as DNA: TGTGCCAGCAGTTTATGGGCTAGCGGCTACACAGATACGCAGTATTTT. This translates into CASSLWASGYTDTQYF.

The table lists this clonotype with a few counts. The rearrangement uses TRBV3-1 and TRBJ2-2; no clear D. V was cut by 7 bases and J by 3 bases, with 6 bases left in between. Germline assignment: CDR1 LGHDT and CDR2 YNNKEL (reference sequence). This CDR3 contains 12 residues. CDR3 bases: TGTGCCAGCACCTTTGACACCGGGGAGCTGTTTTTT. Translated, it gives CASTFDTGELFF.

This clonotype was found many times. The chain has TRBV12-3 or TRBV12-4 and TRBJ1-5; D gene unclear. The CDR3 length is 14 residues. The V and J ends lost 5 bases and 2 bases respectively, with 10 bases between them. In DNA form, the CDR3 reads TGTGCCAGCAGTCAATGGTCTGGCAATCAGCCCCAGCATTTT. Amino acid sequence: CASSQWSGNQPQHF.

This clonotype was observed many times. V usage is TRBV11-2 and J usage is TRBJ2-7; 10 bases align to TRBD2. Germline V lookup: CDR1 SGHAT, CDR2 FQNNGV. The CDR3 is 15 amino acids. Germline trimming cut 1 base from V and 4 bases from J; bases unmatched to any gene: 4. The CDR3 bases are TGTGCCAGCAGCTTAGGGCTAGCGGGGGTTTACGAGCAGTACTTC. Protein sequence: CASSLGLAGVYEQYF.

The chain uses TRBV7-2 and TRBJ1-2, with D perhaps matching TRBD1 (5 bases). V was clipped by 5 bases and J by 10 bases, with 17 bases between them. Looked up from germline, CDR1 is SGHTA and CDR2 is FQGNSA. The CDR3 is made up of 13 amino acids. The DNA of the CDR3 is TGTGCCAGCAGCAACCGGGACGGAGGTGACTACACCTTC. It translates to CASSNRDGGDYTF.

This clonotype was detected only a few times. The chain is built from TRBV24-1 and TRBJ2-7; D is perhaps TRBD1 (5 bases). Deletions cut 4 bases from V and 5 bases from J, with 11 bases between. This CDR3 comprises 13 residues. The V gene's germline CDR1 is KGHDR and CDR2 SFDVKD. CDR3 region: CATSDPRQNEQYF. The CDR3 bases are TGTGCCACCAGTGACCCCCGACAGAACGAGCAGTACTTC.

Many counts were recorded for this clonotype. The rearrangement links TRBV24-1 to TRBJ2-3; no clear D gene. Germline V lookup: CDR1 KGHDR, CDR2 SFDVKD. This CDR3 is built from 12 residues. V shed 4 bases and J shed 9 bases, with 10 bases lying between them. This chain's CDR3 is CATSEKGNTQYF. In nucleotides, the CDR3 is TGTGCCACCAGTGAAAAAGGGAACACGCAGTATTTT.

The sample holds a few counts of this clonotype. DNA for the CDR3: TGTGCCATCAGTGAGAGGGGGACCGAGGATGAGCAGTTCTTC. Translation: CAISERGTEDEQFF. The gene calls are TRBV10-3 and TRBJ2-1, with a weak D call TRBD1 (6 bases). The CDR3 has 14 amino acids. Germline CDR1 ENHRY, CDR2 SYGVKD. The ends were cut back, 2 bases at V and 8 bases at J, with 13 bases in the middle.

This clonotype was seen ten or more times. The chain uses TRBV6-1 and TRBJ1-2; D gene ambiguous. The CDR3 sequence is 13 residues long. V was trimmed by 6 bases and J by 0 bases, leaving 8 bases between them. The germline CDR1 and CDR2 sequences are MNHNS and SASEGT. The CDR3 DNA sequence: TGTGCCAGCAGCCCGACGCCTAACTATGGCTACACCTTC. Amino acid sequence: CASSPTPNYGYTF.

This clonotype has at least ten counts. This chain links TRBV12-3 or TRBV12-4 with TRBJ2-3; D uncertain. Trimming removed 3 bases at V and 4 bases at J, with 8 bases between. The CDR3 is made up of 13 amino acids. DNA for the CDR3: TGTGCCAGCAGTTTCCCACCCCCAGATACGCAGTATTTT. Protein sequence: CASSFPPPDTQYF.

Comment on this clonotype: One end of the junction does not line up with germline, which may come from a read error. The chain is built from TRBV24-1 and TRBJ1-4; tentative D call: TRBD1 (6 bases). The CDR3 has 15 amino acids. The germline gives CDR1 KGHDR, CDR2 SFDVKD. CDR3 nucleotides: TGTGCCACCAGTGACACCGGGACAACGAATGAAAAACTGTTTTTT. Encoded protein: CATSDTGTTNEKLFF.

The chain combines TRBV28 with TRBJ1-4, with 11 nucleotides matching TRBD1. The J segment lost 8 bases and the V segment lost 3 bases, leaving 5 bases of the junction unmatched. CDR1 and CDR2 (germline): MDHEN, SYDVKM. The CDR3 covers 15 residues. The CDR3 DNA reads as TGTGCCAGCAGTTTCGGGACAGGGGGTCGGGAAAAACTGTTTTTT. This encodes CASSFGTGGREKLFF. Full variable domain (rest looked up from reference TRBV28 and TRBJ1-4): DVKVTQSSRYLVKRTGEKVFLECVQDMDHENMFWYRQDPGLGLRLIYFSYDVKMKEKGDIPEGYSVSREKKERFSLILESASTNQTSMYLCASSFGTGGREKLFFGSGTQLSVL.

Concerning this clonotype: Mismatch with germline at one junction end may stem from a read error. The CDR3 here is CTISFSGTSGASYNEQFF. The CDR3 bases are TGTACCATCAGTTTTTCCGGGACTAGCGGAGCCTCCTACAATGAGCAGTTCTTC. The chain combines TRBV10-3 with TRBJ2-1; TRBD2 aligns across 11 bases. This CDR3 contains 18 residues. The germline V gene has CDR1 ENHRY and CDR2 SYGVKD.

This clonotype was detected only a few times. J is TRBJ1-1 and V is TRBV4-3, with 9 bases fitting TRBD1. Germline V gene data show CDR1 as LGHNA and CDR2 as YSLEER. V dropped 5 bases and J dropped 5; count of bases not matched to a gene: 6. The CDR3 has 14 amino acids. The CDR3 region is CASSKGTGRTEAFF. DNA for the CDR3: TGCGCCAGCAGCAAAGGGACAGGGCGGACTGAAGCTTTCTTT.

This clonotype was seen a handful of times. The chain has TRBV12-3 or TRBV12-4 and TRBJ1-3; 7 bases map to TRBD1. J gave up 3 bases and V 7 bases, and 9 bases lay outside the gene matches. The CDR3 has 15 amino acids. CDR3 residues: CASIPGQAIGNTIYF. Written as DNA, the CDR3 is TGTGCCAGCATCCCCGGACAGGCGATTGGAAACACCATATATTTT.

This clonotype was observed a handful of times. The chain carries TRBV18 and TRBJ1-1, with TRBD1 matching 10 bases. CDR3 size: 16 residues. Germline CDR1 reads KGHSH; CDR2 reads LQKENI. The V gene end was trimmed by 3 bases and the J gene end by 4 bases; junction bases not matched to a gene: 8. CDR3 nucleotide sequence: TGTGCCAGCTCACCTTCGACAGGGGGCATTGGCACTGAAGCTTTCTTT. Translation: CASSPSTGGIGTEAFF.

The chain uses TRBV28 and TRBJ1-2; a weak D match, TRBD1 (6 bases). The CDR3 has 12 amino acids. V gave up 7 bases and J gave up 6 bases, with 12 bases separating them. In germline, CDR1 is MDHEN, CDR2 SYDVKM. CDR3 nucleotide sequence: TGTGCCAGCACAGAGGGGGGTAATGGCTACACCTTC. Its protein product is CASTEGGNGYTF.

This chain joins TRBV11-2 and TRBJ1-4, with TRBD1 as a possible D gene (5 bases). V lost 5 bases and J lost 8, with 18 bases in between. The CDR3 is 15 residues long. Germline V gives CDR1 SGHAT, CDR2 FQNNGV. CDR3: CASSRGGQGGEKLFF. CDR3 DNA sequence: TGTGCCAGCAGCCGGGGAGGCCAGGGAGGCGAAAAACTGTTTTTT.

CDR3 amino acids: CASSYAGPTAYEQYF. CDR3 DNA: TGTGCCAGCAGCTACGCCGGGCCCACGGCCTACGAGCAGTACTTC. V and J are TRBV7-2 and TRBJ2-7, with D unresolved. The CDR3 contains 15 residues. Deletions cut 4 bases from V and 2 bases from J, with 15 bases between. Germline V gene data show CDR1 as SGHTA and CDR2 as FQGNSA.

The DNA of the CDR3 is TGTGCCAGCAGTTACGACAGGGAGAAGGATACGCAGTATTTT. This codes for CASSYDREKDTQYF. V gene TRBV6-5 combines with J gene TRBJ2-3; 7 bases match TRBD1. Trimming at V came to 2 bases and at J to 6 bases, leaving 5 bases not matched to a gene. Per germline, CDR1 MNHEY and CDR2 SVGAGI. There are 14 residues in the CDR3.

The chain has TRBV9 and TRBJ2-7; no clear D gene. V shed 0 bases and J shed 0 bases, with 10 bases lying between them. CDR1 and CDR2 (germline): SGDLS, YYNGEE. The CDR3 is made up of 15 amino acids. The CDR3 is CASSVEGRSSYEQYF. The DNA for the CDR3 is TGTGCCAGCAGCGTAGAAGGGCGAAGCTCCTACGAGCAGTACTTC.